The clone carrying this T cell receptor beta chain was counted only a few times. This sample was included in a study of CD4+ T cells in melanoma. The CDR3 has 14 amino acids. Deletions cut 4 bases from V and 8 bases from J, with 17 bases between. Germline loops: CDR1 MNHNS, CDR2 SASEGT. This table comes from immunoSEQ multiplex PCR, and its TCRdb copy is limited to in-frame clones, with some not included. The sample holds about 11,000 clones, about 70% seen once. The chain is built from TRBV6-1 and TRBJ1-2, with D possibly TRBD1 on 6 matching bases. Sequenced: cells from a culture (not recorded whether cultured in vitro). This receptor was taken from a human donor with melanoma. The CDR3: CASSVGEQGVGYTF. The CDR3 DNA reads TGTGCCAGCAGTGTAGGGGAACAGGGTGTCGGCTACACCTTC.